The 28 T cell receptor beta chains below come from one sample, sequenced in a study of T cell clones after liver transplantation. The table came from immunoSEQ multiplex PCR; TCRdb's copy has only in-frame clones and leaves some out. The table shows around 43,000 clones, with 85% to 90% occurring only once. Sample: CD4+ T cells from blood, taken 24 months after liver transplant. Receptor source: a human patient who received a liver transplant. Some T cells here may be from the graft donor.

The rearrangement joins TRBV9 to TRBJ2-5; perhaps TRBD1 as D (5 bases). Germline CDR1 and CDR2: SGDLS and YYNGEE. Trimming cost V 3 bases and J 5 bases, with 14 bases left between them. This CDR3 region has 14 residues. CDR3 amino acids: CASSEGLNRETQYF. Here the CDR3 DNA reads TGTGCCAGCAGCGAGGGCCTAAACAGGGAGACCCAGTACTTC.

Note on this clone: Sequence at one end of the junction differs from germline and may be a read error. This sequence joins TRBV7-2 and TRBJ2-1; the match to TRBD2 covers 11 bases. CDR1 is SGHTA, CDR2 FQGNSA, per germline. This CDR3 spans 13 amino acids. For the CDR3, the DNA is TGCTCTAGCGGGGGGAGCTCCTACAATGAGCAGTTCTTC. This translates into CSSGGSSYNEQFF.

V is TRBV11-3 and J is TRBJ1-1; D not certain. The germline V gene encodes CDR1 SGHNT and CDR2 YENEEA. The CDR3 consists of 13 residues. The V end was cut by 4 bases, the J end by 1 base, with 7 bases between. CDR3 sequence reads: CASSSRQNTEAFF. The CDR3 coding sequence is TGTGCCAGCAGCTCCCGACAGAACACTGAAGCTTTCTTT.

The J gene is TRBJ2-1, the V gene TRBV7-8; the match to TRBD1 covers 7 bases. Germline trimming cut 5 bases from V and 4 bases from J; bases unmatched to any gene: 5. The germline V gene encodes CDR1 SGHVS and CDR2 FQNEAQ. There are 14 residues in the CDR3. This CDR3 is CASSLRTGYNEQFF. CDR3 bases: TGTGCCAGCAGCCTACGGACAGGTTACAATGAGCAGTTCTTC. Using reference TRBV7-8 and TRBJ2-1 for the parts outside the CDR3, the full variable domain is GAGVSQSPRYKVAKRGQDVALRCDPISGHVSLFWYQQALGQGPEFLTYFQNEAQLDKSGLPSDRFFAERPEGSVSTLKIQRTQQEDSAVYLCASSLRTGYNEQFFGPGTRLTVL.

V gene TRBV2 combines with J gene TRBJ2-4; the match to TRBD2 covers 8 bases. This CDR3 spans 14 amino acids. J lost 6 bases, V lost 4 bases, and 5 bases had no gene match. Germline CDR1 reads SNHLY; CDR2 reads FYNNEI. The CDR3 DNA sequence: TGTGCCAGCAGTGCGGGAGGGGATGGAAACATTCAGTACTTC. Translation gives CASSAGGDGNIQYF.

This rearrangement joins TRBV19 to TRBJ1-1; no reliable D call. Germline assignment: CDR1 LNHDA and CDR2 SQIVND (reference sequence). Trimming removed 4 bases at V and 2 bases at J, with 8 bases between. This CDR3 is 13 amino acids long. The CDR3 reads CASSTSSNTEAFF. The CDR3 bases are TGTGCCAGTAGTACAAGCTCTAACACTGAAGCTTTCTTT.

The chain recombines TRBV7-9 with TRBJ1-2; D may be TRBD1 (6 bases). The length of the CDR3 is 19 residues. The germline V gene encodes CDR1 SEHNR and CDR2 FQNEAQ (reference sequence). Trimming shortened V by 3 bases and J by 6 bases, and 29 bases separated the two germline ends. CDR3 loop: CASSFSNGMGRGKVDGYTF. The CDR3 region has the DNA TGTGCCAGCAGCTTTAGTAATGGAATGGGCAGGGGCAAGGTGGATGGCTACACCTTC. Filled out from reference TRBV7-9 and TRBJ1-2, the complete variable domain reads DTGVSQNPRHKITKRGQNVTFRCDPISEHNRLYWYRQTLGQGPEFLTYFQNEAQLEKSRLLSDRFSAERPKGSFSTLEIQRTEQGDSAMYLCASSFSNGMGRGKVDGYTFGSGTRLTVV.

The chain recombines TRBV5-1 with TRBJ1-1; 11 bases agree with TRBD1. The length of the CDR3 is 14 residues. The germline gives CDR1 SGHRS, CDR2 YFSETQ. V lost 4 bases to trimming and J lost 4 bases; unmatched junction nucleotides: 3. The CDR3: CASSGDRGTTEAFF. Written as DNA, the CDR3 is TGCGCCAGCAGCGGGGACAGGGGGACCACTGAAGCTTTCTTT. Full variable domain (missing parts from reference TRBV5-1 and TRBJ1-1): KAGVTQTPRYLIKTRGQQVTLSCSPISGHRSVSWYQQTPGQGLQFLFEYFSETQRNKGNFPGRFSGRQFSNSRSEMNVSTLELGDSALYLCASSGDRGTTEAFFGQGTRLTVV.

The rearrangement joins TRBV7-9 to TRBJ2-1, with 13 bases matching TRBD2. The CDR3 contains 15 residues. V lost 2 bases to trimming and J lost 12 bases; unmatched junction nucleotides: 7. CDR1 and CDR2 (germline): SEHNR, FQNEAQ (reference sequence). Here the CDR3 DNA reads TGTGCCAGCAGCTTAACGGGACTAGCGGGATCTTGGCAGTTCTTC. As protein: CASSLTGLAGSWQFF.

The chain carries TRBV9 and TRBJ1-1; D uncertain. This CDR3 is built from 14 residues. The V end was cut by 0 bases, the J end by 6 bases, with 12 bases between. Germline CDR1 and CDR2: SGDLS and YYNGEE. The CDR3 spells CASSVEGARAEAFF. The CDR3 bases are TGTGCCAGCAGCGTAGAGGGCGCGAGGGCTGAAGCTTTCTTT.

V and J are TRBV7-9 and TRBJ2-6; possible D gene TRBD2, 6 bases. Trimming took 5 bases from V and 2 from J, leaving 13 bases between them. Looked up from germline, CDR1 is SEHNR and CDR2 is FQNEAQ (reference sequence). The CDR3 consists of 16 residues. The CDR3 bases are TGTGCCAGCAGCCCCTCCGGGAGCGCTGGGGCCAACGTCCTGACTTTC. Protein: CASSPSGSAGANVLTF. Looking up the rest from reference TRBV7-9 and TRBJ2-6 gives the full variable domain: DTGVSQNPRHKITKRGQNVTFRCDPISEHNRLYWYRQTLGQGPEFLTYFQNEAQLEKSRLLSDRFSAERPKGSFSTLEIQRTEQGDSAMYLCASSPSGSAGANVLTFGAGSRLTVL.

The chain joins TRBV5-6 to TRBJ2-2, with TRBD1 as a possible D gene (5 bases). The V gene lost 2 bases and the J gene lost 5 bases, with 16 bases spanning the gap. CDR3 length: 16 residues. CDR1 and CDR2 (germline): SGHDT, YYEEEE. CDR3: CASSLIGRRETGELFF. CDR3 sequence (DNA): TGTGCCAGCAGCTTAATCGGGCGCAGGGAAACCGGGGAGCTGTTTTTT.

The genes are TRBV5-1 and TRBJ1-6; D is unclear. This CDR3 spans 14 amino acids. Germline-derived CDR1 and CDR2 are SGHRS and YFSETQ. The V end lost 4 bases, the J end lost 6 bases, and 11 bases lay between the germline ends. The CDR3 here is CASSVWTVNSPLHF. CDR3 sequence (DNA): TGCGCCAGCAGCGTCTGGACTGTTAATTCACCCCTCCACTTT.

The V and J genes are TRBV7-7 and TRBJ2-6; D not resolved. Trimming pared 5 bases from V and 5 bases from J, leaving 16 bases between. Germline-derived CDR1 and CDR2 are SSHAT and FNYEAQ (reference sequence). The CDR3 has 16 amino acids. The CDR3 reads CASSIPPQSRANVLTF. Here the CDR3 DNA reads TGTGCCAGCAGCATTCCGCCACAAAGTCGGGCCAACGTCCTGACTTTC.

This clone came up a few times. The chain links TRBV7-2 to TRBJ1-6; 10 bases map to TRBD1. Germline V lookup: CDR1 SGHTA, CDR2 FQGNSA. This CDR3 is built from 15 residues. V was pared by 5 bases and J by 9 bases, with 7 bases of the junction left unmatched. Here the CDR3 DNA reads TGTGCCAGCAGCGAGGCCGGGACAGGGGTTTCACCCCTCCACTTT. Its translation is CASSEAGTGVSPLHF.

This chain uses TRBV5-1 with TRBJ2-5; 8 bases map to TRBD1. CDR3 size: 13 residues. V shed 2 bases and J 5 bases; nucleotides not matched to a gene: 2. Germline V gene sequence: CDR1 SGHRS, CDR2 YFSETQ. This CDR3 reads CASSLNRGETQYF. The CDR3 DNA sequence: TGCGCCAGCAGCTTAAACAGGGGGGAGACCCAGTACTTC.

This rearrangement joins TRBV19 to TRBJ2-3, with 7 bases that match TRBD1. The germline V gene has CDR1 LNHDA and CDR2 SQIVND (reference sequence). Unmatched junction bases numbered 7, after V lost 7 bases and J lost 0 bases. This CDR3 has 15 residues. CDR3 residues: CASISRTGSTDTQYF. The CDR3 DNA follows: TGTGCCAGTATTTCCCGGACAGGTAGCACAGATACGCAGTATTTT. Complete variable domain (other parts from reference TRBV19 and TRBJ2-3): DGGITQSPKYLFRKEGQNVTLSCEQNLNHDAMYWYRQDPGQGLRLIYYSQIVNDFQKGDIAEGYSVSREKKESFPLTVTSAQKNPTAFYLCASISRTGSTDTQYFGPGTRLTVL.

V usage is TRBV5-6 and J usage is TRBJ1-5; D is unclear. CDR1 is SGHDT and CDR2 is YYEEEE in the germline V gene. This CDR3 is 13 amino acids long. The V end lost 5 bases, the J end lost 3 bases, and 9 bases lay between the germline ends. The CDR3 protein is CASSSAPNQPQHF. The CDR3 region has the DNA TGTGCCAGCAGTTCGGCCCCCAATCAGCCCCAGCATTTT.

CDR3 in DNA: TGTGCCACCCGGGGGGGATTGGCTGAAGCTTTCTTT. It yields the protein CATRGGLAEAFF. The chain links TRBV10-3 to TRBJ1-1, with D tentatively TRBD1 (5 bases). The CDR3 is 12 residues long. Germline lookup yields CDR1 ENHRY and CDR2 SYGVKD. V lost 10 bases to trimming and J lost 6 bases, with 15 bases between them.

V and J are TRBV9 and TRBJ1-6, with TRBD1 identical over 7 bases. The CDR3 length is 14 residues. Trimming at V came to 3 bases and at J to 4 bases, leaving 1 base not matched to a gene. Germline assignment: CDR1 SGDLS and CDR2 YYNGEE. The DNA for the CDR3 is TGTGCCAGCAGCGGGGGACAGTATAATTCACCCCTCCACTTT. It translates to CASSGGQYNSPLHF.

The rearrangement uses TRBV7-2 and TRBJ1-2, with TRBD1 identical over 8 bases. Trimming took 3 bases from V and 11 from J; bases not matched to a gene: 11. Per the germline V gene, CDR1 is SGHTA and CDR2 is FQGNSA. This CDR3 has 14 amino acids. CDR3 sequence reads: CASSFQGQVLRYTF. The CDR3 DNA is TGTGCCAGCAGCTTTCAGGGACAGGTTCTACGATACACCTTC.

J is TRBJ1-3 and V is TRBV27, with D unclear. The CDR3 spans 16 residues. The V gene's germline CDR1 is MNHEY and CDR2 SMNVEV (reference sequence). Deletions cut 5 bases from V and 0 bases from J, with 14 bases between. CDR3 DNA: TGTGCCAGCAGTCTAAACCCTCGGGTCTCTGGAAACACCATATATTTT. Its protein is CASSLNPRVSGNTIYF.

The rearrangement uses TRBV7-3 and TRBJ2-3, with D maybe TRBD1 (5 bases). Germline V CDR1 and CDR2: SGHTA, FQGTGA. The CDR3 contains 15 residues. The ends were cut back, 2 bases at V and 8 bases at J, with 17 bases in the middle. Here the CDR3 DNA reads TGTGCCAGCAGCTTACACCCTGGACAAACGGGTACGCAGTATTTT. The encoded protein is CASSLHPGQTGTQYF.

The gene calls are TRBV15 and TRBJ1-4; 12 positions agree with TRBD1. Germline V gene data show CDR1 as LNHNV and CDR2 as YYDKDF (reference sequence). The V and J ends lost 5 bases and 4 bases, in that order; junction bases with no gene match: 11. This CDR3 contains 18 residues. CDR3 bases: TGTGCCACCAGCTCACCCGGGACAGGGGGCGCGGTTAATGAAAAACTGTTTTTT. Its translation: CATSSPGTGGAVNEKLFF.

This clone showed up just a few times. This chain joins TRBV7-8 and TRBJ2-3; D ambiguous. The CDR3 loop spans 14 amino acids. Germline CDR1 is SGHVS and CDR2 is FQNEAQ. V was trimmed by 7 bases and J by 1 base, leaving 12 bases between them. The CDR3 DNA sequence: TGTGCCAGCACCCAAACTTTGGGCACAGATACGCAGTATTTT. Its translation: CASTQTLGTDTQYF.

The chain is built from TRBV7-8 and TRBJ2-7; 8 bases are shared with TRBD2. The germline gives CDR1 SGHVS, CDR2 FQNEAQ. V trimming: 1 base; J trimming: 2 bases; junction bases outside the gene matches: 4. The CDR3 consists of 15 residues. This CDR3 is CASSLVPSGPYEQYF. The DNA of the CDR3 is TGTGCCAGCAGCTTAGTACCTAGCGGGCCCTACGAGCAGTACTTC.

The chain recombines TRBV7-2 with TRBJ2-3; D is uncertain. The germline gives CDR1 SGHTA, CDR2 FQGNSA. This CDR3 contains 13 residues. Trimming took 8 bases from V and 2 from J, leaving 11 bases between them. The CDR3 sequence: CASQRDYTDTQYF. The CDR3 region has the DNA TGTGCCAGCCAAAGGGATTACACAGATACGCAGTATTTT.

The chain is built from TRBV6-5 and TRBJ1-1; TRBD1 matches 7 bases. Germline V lookup: CDR1 MNHEY, CDR2 SVGAGI. The V gene end was trimmed by 2 bases and the J gene end by 5 bases; junction bases not matched to a gene: 2. CDR3 length: 13 residues. The CDR3 here is CASSYDRVTEAFF. The DNA for the CDR3 is TGTGCCAGCAGTTACGACAGGGTAACTGAAGCTTTCTTT.